Shown below are 10 T cell receptor beta chains from a single sample sequenced in a study of CD8 T cells in ankylosing spondylitis. Findings and caveats of the study: A TCR beta motif of about eight highly homologous variants seemed to mark ankylosing spondylitis blood.

TCRdb reanalysed the 5' RACE reads using MiXCR and keeps one entry per CDR3 protein. Of approximately 440,000 distinct CDR3 sequences listed, roughly a sixth were seen once; the top ten hold 0.95% to 1.1%. No antigen has been assigned to these receptors. Material: blood, either unsorted or a sorted T cell fraction (not recorded which). Source of these receptors: a male donor with ankylosing spondylitis.

The sample holds one count of this clonotype. The chain employs TRBV3-1 and TRBJ2-7, with 10 bases aligning to TRBD2. V shed 6 bases and J 4 bases; nucleotides not matched to a gene: 6. Germline V CDR1 and CDR2: LGHDT, YNNKEL (reference sequence). CDR3 length: 14 amino acids. CDR3 coding DNA: TGTGCCAGCAGACCTAGCGGGAGTAGGTACGAGCAGTACTTC. As protein: CASRPSGSRYEQYF.

The V gene is TRBV5-1, the J gene TRBJ1-2; maybe TRBD1 (6 bases). There are 16 residues in the CDR3. V lost 4 bases and J 1 base, leaving 17 bases between the germline ends. The germline CDR1 and CDR2 sequences are SGHRS and YFSETQ. The CDR3 here is CASSQAQGPGNYGYTF. As DNA, the CDR3 is TGCGCCAGCAGCCAGGCACAGGGTCCGGGTAACTATGGCTACACCTTC.

This clonotype was seen only a few times. The rearrangement links TRBV4-1 to TRBJ1-3, with 7 bases lining up with TRBD1. The CDR3 contains 19 residues. The trim removed 0 bases at V and 0 bases at J, leaving 11 bases unmatched. Germline V gene data show CDR1 as MGHRA and CDR2 as YSYEKL. The CDR3 coding sequence is TGCGCCAGCAGCCAAGATAGGGGACAGTCCTCTTCCTCTGGAAACACCATATATTTT. It codes for CASSQDRGQSSSSGNTIYF.

The chain recombines TRBV12-3 or TRBV12-4 with TRBJ2-3; D may be TRBD2 (5 bases). The V end lost 10 bases, the J end lost 4 bases, and 18 bases lay between the germline ends. This CDR3 region has 14 residues. CDR3 sequence (DNA): TGTGCCACCCGGGTCGGGGTCGGGGCAGATACGCAGTATTTT. This gives the protein CATRVGVGADTQYF.

This clonotype was seen once. V gene TRBV5-1 combines with J gene TRBJ2-7, with 11 bases that match TRBD2. Germline-derived CDR1 and CDR2 are SGHRS and YFSETQ. V trimming: 4 bases; J trimming: 4 bases; junction bases outside the gene matches: 10. The length of the CDR3 is 16 residues. The CDR3 DNA reads TGCGCCAGCAGCCCGACTACCGGGACTAGCGGATACGAGCAGTACTTC. Its protein product is CASSPTTGTSGYEQYF.

This clonotype was observed at least ten times. This chain links TRBV5-1 with TRBJ1-4; D may be TRBD1 (5 bases). Trimming took 5 bases from V and 0 from J, leaving 8 bases between them. Germline values: CDR1 SGHRS, CDR2 YFSETQ. This CDR3 is 14 amino acids long. The CDR3 region is CASSPGATNEKLFF. Here the CDR3 DNA reads TGCGCCAGCAGTCCGGGGGCAACTAATGAAAAACTGTTTTTT. Filled out from reference TRBV5-1 and TRBJ1-4, the complete variable domain reads KAGVTQTPRYLIKTRGQQVTLSCSPISGHRSVSWYQQTPGQGLQFLFEYFSETQRNKGNFPGRFSGRQFSNSRSEMNVSTLELGDSALYLCASSPGATNEKLFFGSGTQLSVL.

This clonotype was seen ten or more times. This chain joins TRBV28 and TRBJ2-1; 9 bases are shared with TRBD1. Looked up from germline, CDR1 is MDHEN and CDR2 is SYDVKM. The CDR3 has 16 residues. Trimming took 6 bases from V and 4 from J; bases not matched to a gene: 10. CDR3 sequence (DNA): TGTGCCAGCAGGGGGACAGGGTTTGACCTTTACAATGAGCAGTTCTTC. Encoded protein: CASRGTGFDLYNEQFF.

The rearrangement uses TRBV3-1 and TRBJ1-1, with D possibly TRBD1 on 5 matching bases. The V end lost 5 bases, the J end lost 10 bases, and 14 bases lay between the germline ends. This CDR3 region has 12 residues. Germline V gene data show CDR1 as LGHDT and CDR2 as YNNKEL (reference sequence). The CDR3 spells CASSSGPRGAFF. CDR3 in DNA: TGTGCCAGCAGCTCAGGGCCGAGGGGAGCTTTCTTT.

This clonotype appeared many times. V usage is TRBV5-1 and J usage is TRBJ1-3, with D possibly being TRBD1 (5 bases). Looked up from germline, CDR1 is SGHRS and CDR2 is YFSETQ. This CDR3 is 15 amino acids long. The V and J ends lost 3 bases and 1 base respectively, with 11 bases between them. CDR3 amino acids: CASSWDPGSGNTIYF. The CDR3 DNA reads as TGCGCCAGCAGCTGGGATCCAGGGTCTGGAAACACCATATATTTT.

This clonotype appeared a few times. CDR3 residues: CASSVRADYEQYF. CDR3 DNA: TGCGCCAGCAGTGTTCGGGCCGACTACGAGCAGTACTTC. The rearrangement links TRBV5-1 to TRBJ2-7; D remains ambiguous. Trimming stripped 5 bases from V and 3 bases from J, with 12 bases between. The CDR3 is 13 amino acids. Germline V gene lookup returns CDR1 SGHRS and CDR2 YFSETQ.